A selection of T cell receptor beta chains follows, all from one sample in a study of tumor and adjacent non-tumor tissue in lung cancer. TCRdb ran MiXCR on the multiplex PCR reads and lists one entry per CDR3 protein. The sample lists around 71,000 distinct CDR3 sequences; around 70% were seen once. Sequencing was performed on lung tumor tissue. The receptor source for this set is a woman aged 40 to 55 with non-small cell lung cancer. CDR3s include the opening cysteine and the closing phenylalanine or tryptophan. Each record gives: J gene, D gene, clone size, V gene, CDR3 protein, CDR3 DNA. D genes are given only for firm matches. Not every row has a clone size; where given, it reads once, few, many or a size class.

J gene: TRBJ2-7
D gene: -
clone size: -
V gene: TRBV9
CDR3 protein: CASSSGSSPYEQYF
CDR3 DNA: TGTGCCAGCAGCTCCGGGAGTAGTCCCTACGAGCAGTACTTC

J gene: TRBJ1-2
D gene: -
clone size: -
V gene: TRBV2
CDR3 protein: CASSKVQGDYGYTF
CDR3 DNA: TGTGCCAGCAGTAAAGTACAGGGAGACTATGGCTACACCTTC

J gene: TRBJ2-3
D gene: TRBD2
clone size: -
V gene: TRBV10-2
CDR3 protein: CGSRLTPSGLTYTQYF
CDR3 DNA: TGCGGCAGCAGATTGACGCCTAGCGGCCTCACATATACACAGTATTTT

J gene: TRBJ2-1
D gene: TRBD2
clone size: -
V gene: TRBV29-1
CDR3 protein: CSVEAITSGRGGEQFF
CDR3 DNA: TGCAGTGTTGAGGCAATAACTAGCGGGAGGGGGGGTGAGCAGTTCTTC

J gene: TRBJ1-5
D gene: TRBD1
clone size: many
V gene: TRBV11-2
CDR3 protein: CASSPGGGHQPQHF
CDR3 DNA: TGTGCCAGCAGCCCAGGGGGGGGGCATCAGCCCCAGCATTTT

J gene: TRBJ2-1
D gene: TRBD2
clone size: -
V gene: TRBV11-3
CDR3 protein: CASSSGGTSGGNKQFF
CDR3 DNA: TGTGCCAGCAGCTCGGGGGGGACTAGCGGGGGTAATAAGCAGTTCTTC

J gene: TRBJ1-6
D gene: -
clone size: -
V gene: TRBV6-6
CDR3 protein: CASGYGQTPTLNSPIHF
CDR3 DNA: TGTGCCAGCGGTTACGGGCAGACCCCGACACTTAATTCACCCATCCACTTT

J gene: TRBJ2-1
D gene: -
clone size: -
V gene: TRBV11-2
CDR3 protein: CASSKTLAARCYEQFF
CDR3 DNA: TGTGCCAGCAGCAAGACACTAGCTGCACGGTGCTATGAGCAGTTCTTC

J gene: TRBJ1-2
D gene: -
clone size: medium-sized
V gene: TRBV11-2
CDR3 protein: CASSTWGERGGYTF
CDR3 DNA: TGTGCCAGCAGCACCTGGGGGGAGAGGGGCGGCTACACCTTC

J gene: TRBJ2-1
D gene: -
clone size: -
V gene: TRBV4-2
CDR3 protein: CSSSQDYRTIGTYNEQFF
CDR3 DNA: TGTTCCAGCAGCCAAGATTACCGGACTATCGGGACATACAATGAGCAGTTCTTC

J gene: TRBJ2-6
D gene: -
clone size: -
V gene: TRBV6-2/TRBV6-3
CDR3 protein: CASSYSSGANLLTF
CDR3 DNA: TGTGCAAGCAGTTACTCCTCTGGGGCCAACCTCCTGACTTTC

J gene: TRBJ1-6
D gene: TRBD1
clone size: -
V gene: TRBV6-5
CDR3 protein: CVSSWTGRNSLLHF
CDR3 DNA: TGTGTCAGCAGTTGGACAGGTCGGAATTCACTCCTCCACTTT

J gene: TRBJ2-5
D gene: -
clone size: -
V gene: TRBV11-2
CDR3 protein: CASSLVRRRVQETQYF
CDR3 DNA: TGTGCCAGCAGCTTAGTTAGGCGGAGGGTCCAAGAGACCCAATACTTC

J gene: TRBJ1-5
D gene: -
clone size: -
V gene: TRBV19
CDR3 protein: CASSPPRWNNQPQHF
CDR3 DNA: TGTGCCAGTAGTCCCCCTCGGTGGAACAATCAGCCCCAGCATTTT

J gene: TRBJ1-1
D gene: -
clone size: -
V gene: TRBV5-4
CDR3 protein: CASSLEGWGMVEAFF
CDR3 DNA: TGTGCCAGCAGCTTAGAAGGGTGGGGGATGGTTGAAGCTTTCTTT

J gene: TRBJ2-5
D gene: TRBD2
clone size: -
V gene: TRBV11-1
CDR3 protein: CVSSNGLSGGPLKETQYF
CDR3 DNA: TGTGTCAGCAGCAACGGACTATCGGGAGGGCCACTGAAAGAGACCCAGTACTTC

J gene: TRBJ2-1
D gene: -
clone size: -
V gene: TRBV13
CDR3 protein: CASSRESYNGQLF
CDR3 DNA: TGTGCCAGCAGCCGGGAATCCTACAATGGGCAGCTCTTC

J gene: TRBJ2-7
D gene: -
clone size: -
V gene: TRBV6-5
CDR3 protein: CTSSRTSFSSYDQYF
CDR3 DNA: TGTACCAGCAGCCGAACCAGTTTTAGCTCCTACGATCAGTACTTC

J gene: TRBJ1-4
D gene: TRBD1
clone size: -
V gene: TRBV29-1
CDR3 protein: CSIDQGASGKLLF
CDR3 DNA: TGCAGCATTGATCAGGGGGCCAGTGGAAAACTGTTATTT

J gene: TRBJ2-3
D gene: -
clone size: -
V gene: TRBV6-1
CDR3 protein: CVSSRLISDTQYF
CDR3 DNA: TGTGTCAGCAGTCGACTAATCTCAGATACGCAGTATTTT

J gene: TRBJ2-7
D gene: -
clone size: -
V gene: TRBV11-2
CDR3 protein: CTSSSNYYEQYF
CDR3 DNA: TGTACCAGCAGCTCGAACTATTACGAGCAGTACTTC

J gene: TRBJ2-5
D gene: TRBD2
clone size: -
V gene: TRBV10-3
CDR3 protein: CAIGESTSVETQYF
CDR3 DNA: TGTGCCATCGGTGAGTCTACTAGCGTAGAGACCCAGTACTTC

J gene: TRBJ1-2
D gene: -
clone size: -
V gene: TRBV24-1
CDR3 protein: CATSGGTPSGYIF
CDR3 DNA: TGTGCCACCAGTGGGGGGACCCCAAGTGGCTACATCTTC

J gene: TRBJ2-5
D gene: -
clone size: -
V gene: TRBV6-2/TRBV6-3
CDR3 protein: CVSSYGVVETQYF
CDR3 DNA: TGTGTCAGCAGTTACGGGGTGGTAGAGACCCAGTACTTC

J gene: TRBJ2-3
D gene: -
clone size: -
V gene: TRBV29-1
CDR3 protein: CRAPFGDTQYF
CDR3 DNA: TGCAGAGCTCCATTTGGAGATACGCAGTATTTT

J gene: TRBJ2-1
D gene: TRBD2
clone size: -
V gene: TRBV11-2
CDR3 protein: CTSSLGSLAGRNEQFF
CDR3 DNA: TGTACCAGTAGCTTAGGGTCACTAGCGGGGCGCAATGAGCAGTTCTTC

J gene: TRBJ2-6
D gene: TRBD1
clone size: many
V gene: TRBV6-2/TRBV6-3
CDR3 protein: CASTTDREAGANVLTF
CDR3 DNA: TGTGCCAGCACGACGGACAGGGAGGCTGGGGCCAACGTCCTGACTTTC

J gene: TRBJ2-1
D gene: TRBD1
clone size: once
V gene: TRBV11-1
CDR3 protein: CASSLHRGWGLFF
CDR3 DNA: TGTGCCAGCAGCTTACACAGGGGATGGGGTCTGTTCTTT